This passage covers 10 T cell receptor beta chains from one sample sequenced in a study of shared clonotypes between healthy human individuals. Profiling relied on immunoSEQ multiplex PCR, and the TCRdb table lists in-frame clones only, not all of them. This table holds millions of clones, around 95% found once. The sample taken for sequencing was naive CD4+ T cells sorted from blood. Subset indicated: CD45RA+ positively selected. The receptor set was obtained from a man aged 18-30 years in good health.

Remarks on this clone: The same CDR3 also results from other DNA sequences found in this sample. The V gene is TRBV6-1, the J gene TRBJ1-6; the D gene is possibly TRBD1 (5 bases). This CDR3 has 13 amino acids. Per the germline V gene, CDR1 is MNHNS and CDR2 is SASEGT. V was cut by 4 bases and J by 7 bases, with 8 bases left in between. The DNA for the CDR3 is TGTGCCAGCAGTGCGGGGGGAAATTCACCCCTCCACTTT. Translated, it gives CASSAGGNSPLHF.

The chain carries TRBV5-6 and TRBJ2-7; D may be TRBD2 (6 bases). CDR1 and CDR2 from the germline V gene are SGHDT and YYEEEE. V was clipped by 6 bases and J by 3 bases, with 16 bases between them. This CDR3 contains 14 residues. The chain's CDR3 is CASTGGAGYYEQYF. CDR3 DNA sequence: TGTGCCAGCACCGGAGGGGCAGGGTACTACGAGCAGTACTTC.

The chain uses TRBV19 and TRBJ1-2; 7 bases align to TRBD1. V lost 0 bases and J lost 8; bases outside the gene matches: 9. This CDR3 is built from 15 residues. The V gene's germline CDR1 is LNHDA and CDR2 SQIVND (reference sequence). In nucleotides, the CDR3 is TGTGCCAGTAGTATAGACTTCGACAGGGTCGGAGGCTACACCTTC. Residues: CASSIDFDRVGGYTF. Full variable domain (outside the CDR3, taken from reference TRBV19 and TRBJ1-2): DGGITQSPKYLFRKEGQNVTLSCEQNLNHDAMYWYRQDPGQGLRLIYYSQIVNDFQKGDIAEGYSVSREKKESFPLTVTSAQKNPTAFYLCASSIDFDRVGGYTFGSGTRLTVV.

The rearrangement links TRBV11-2 to TRBJ1-3; D is ambiguous. Germline-derived CDR1 and CDR2 are SGHAT and FQNNGV. Trimming stripped 5 bases from V and 6 bases from J, with 8 bases between. This CDR3 spans 12 amino acids. The CDR3 DNA reads as TGTGCCAGCAGCCGAGGTACAAACACCATATATTTT. This codes for CASSRGTNTIYF. Full variable domain (missing parts from reference TRBV11-2 and TRBJ1-3): EAGVAQSPRYKIIEKRQSVAFWCNPISGHATLYWYQQILGQGPKLLIQFQNNGVVDDSQLPKDRFSAERLKGVDSTLKIQPAKLEDSAVYLCASSRGTNTIYFGEGSWLTVV.

This sequence joins TRBV13 and TRBJ2-7; D not resolved. Trimming took off 0 bases at V and 2 bases at J, with 8 bases between the two ends. The CDR3 covers 14 residues. CDR1 PRHDT and CDR2 FYEKMQ come from the germline V gene (reference sequence). The CDR3 bases are TGTGCCAGCAGCTTAGGAGGCGGCCCCTACGAGCAGTACTTC. The encoded protein is CASSLGGGPYEQYF.

V usage is TRBV5-8 and J usage is TRBJ1-5; a possible D gene is TRBD1 (5 bases). CDR1 is SGHTS, CDR2 YDEGEE, per germline. This CDR3 spans 16 amino acids. V lost 4 bases and J 1 base, leaving 15 bases between the germline ends. CDR3 amino acids: CASSPIPGWSNQPQHF. In DNA form, the CDR3 reads TGTGCCAGCAGCCCCATACCAGGGTGGAGCAATCAGCCCCAGCATTTT.

This CDR3 is CASSLAQGSTEAFF. CDR3 coding DNA: TGTGCCAGCAGCTTAGCTCAGGGGAGCACTGAAGCTTTCTTT. The chain recombines TRBV5-4 with TRBJ1-1; perhaps TRBD1 as D (6 bases). Germline-derived CDR1 and CDR2 are SGHNT and YYREEE (reference sequence). Trimming pared 2 bases from V and 4 bases from J, leaving 12 bases between. The length of the CDR3 is 14 residues.

V usage is TRBV13 and J usage is TRBJ2-7; TRBD1 aligns across 8 bases. The V gene end was trimmed by 4 bases and the J gene end by 7 bases; junction bases not matched to a gene: 15. Looked up from germline, CDR1 is PRHDT and CDR2 is FYEKMQ (reference sequence). The CDR3 sequence is 16 residues long. The CDR3 reads CASSSNAGTGGTEQYF. The CDR3 bases are TGTGCCAGCAGCTCGAATGCGGGGACAGGTGGCACGGAGCAGTACTTC.

V is TRBV6-5 and J is TRBJ1-5; D is unclear. Per germline, CDR1 MNHEY and CDR2 SVGAGI. This CDR3 comprises 15 residues. V was clipped by 5 bases and J by 4 bases, with 15 bases between them. CDR3 sequence: CASSRGGNMNQPQHF. For the CDR3, the DNA is TGTGCCAGCAGTCGAGGCGGTAATATGAATCAGCCCCAGCATTTT.

The rearrangement joins TRBV28 to TRBJ1-2; D possibly corresponds to TRBD1 (6 bases). The V end was cut by 5 bases, the J end by 8 bases, with 21 bases between. Germline loops: CDR1 MDHEN, CDR2 SYDVKM. The CDR3 sequence is 15 residues long. In DNA form, the CDR3 reads TGTGCCAGCAGTGGTGCCGCGGGCAGGGGACGAGGCTACACCTTC. Its translation: CASSGAAGRGRGYTF.